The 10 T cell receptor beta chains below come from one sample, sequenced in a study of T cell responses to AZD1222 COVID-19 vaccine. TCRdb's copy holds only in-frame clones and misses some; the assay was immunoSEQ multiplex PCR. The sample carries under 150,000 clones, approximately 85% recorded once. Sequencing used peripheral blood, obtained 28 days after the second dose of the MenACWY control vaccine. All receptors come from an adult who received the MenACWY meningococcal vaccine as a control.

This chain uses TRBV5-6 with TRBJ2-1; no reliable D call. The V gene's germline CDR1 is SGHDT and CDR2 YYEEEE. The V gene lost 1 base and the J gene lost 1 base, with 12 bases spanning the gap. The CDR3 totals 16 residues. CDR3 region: CASSLMRPGSYNEQFF. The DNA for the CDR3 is TGTGCCAGCAGCTTGATGCGACCTGGATCCTACAATGAGCAGTTCTTC.

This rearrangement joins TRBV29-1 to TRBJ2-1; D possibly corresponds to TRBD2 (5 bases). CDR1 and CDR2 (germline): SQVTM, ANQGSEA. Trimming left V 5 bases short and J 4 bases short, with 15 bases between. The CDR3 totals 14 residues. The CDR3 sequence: CSVSPLSGYNEQFF. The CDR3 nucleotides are TGCAGCGTTTCCCCTTTAAGCGGTTACAATGAGCAGTTCTTC.

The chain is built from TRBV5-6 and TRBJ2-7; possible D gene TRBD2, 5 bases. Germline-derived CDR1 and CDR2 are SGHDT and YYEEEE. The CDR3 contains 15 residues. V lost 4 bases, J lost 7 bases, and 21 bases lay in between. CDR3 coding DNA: TGTGCCAGCAGCCCTAATCGAGGGAACCCATTTGAGCAGTACTTC. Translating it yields CASSPNRGNPFEQYF.

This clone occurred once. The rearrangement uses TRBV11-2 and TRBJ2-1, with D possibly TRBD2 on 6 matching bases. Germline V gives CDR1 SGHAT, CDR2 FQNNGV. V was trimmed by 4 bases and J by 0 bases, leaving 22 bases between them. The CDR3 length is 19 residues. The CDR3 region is CASSSYPRTGGSSYNEQFF. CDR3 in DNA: TGTGCCAGCAGCTCCTACCCCCGGACTGGGGGGAGCTCCTACAATGAGCAGTTCTTC.

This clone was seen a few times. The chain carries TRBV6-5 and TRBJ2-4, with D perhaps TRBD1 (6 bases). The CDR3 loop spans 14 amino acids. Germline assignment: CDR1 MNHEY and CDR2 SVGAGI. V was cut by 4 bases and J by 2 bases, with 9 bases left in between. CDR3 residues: CASSSGQTKNIQYF. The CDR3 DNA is TGTGCCAGCAGTTCAGGACAGACCAAAAACATTCAGTACTTC.

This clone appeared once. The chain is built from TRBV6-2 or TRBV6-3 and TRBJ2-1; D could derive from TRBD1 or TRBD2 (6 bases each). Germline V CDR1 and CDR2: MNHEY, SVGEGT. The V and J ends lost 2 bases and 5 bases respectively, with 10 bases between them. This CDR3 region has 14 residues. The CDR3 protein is CASSYRGQDNEQFF. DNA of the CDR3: TGTGCCAGCAGTTACCGGGGGCAGGACAATGAGCAGTTCTTC.

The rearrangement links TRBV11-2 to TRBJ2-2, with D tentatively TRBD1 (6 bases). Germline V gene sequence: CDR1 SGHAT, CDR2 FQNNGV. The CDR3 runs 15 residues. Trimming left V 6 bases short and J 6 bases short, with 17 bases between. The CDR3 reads CASRRPGAGPGELFF. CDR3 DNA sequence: TGTGCCAGCAGGAGGCCAGGGGCCGGGCCCGGGGAGCTGTTTTTT.

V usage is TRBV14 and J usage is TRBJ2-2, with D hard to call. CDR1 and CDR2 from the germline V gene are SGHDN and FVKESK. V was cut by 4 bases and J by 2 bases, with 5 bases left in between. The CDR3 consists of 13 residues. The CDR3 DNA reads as TGTGCCAGCAGCCTTGTCAACACCGGGGAGCTGTTTTTT. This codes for CASSLVNTGELFF.

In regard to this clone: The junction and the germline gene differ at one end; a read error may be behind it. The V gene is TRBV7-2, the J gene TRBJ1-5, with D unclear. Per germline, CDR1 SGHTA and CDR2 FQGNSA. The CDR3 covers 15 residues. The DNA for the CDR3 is TGTGCCAGCGGCTTAGTCAGCAATAGCAATCAGCCCCAGCATTTT. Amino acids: CASGLVSNSNQPQHF.

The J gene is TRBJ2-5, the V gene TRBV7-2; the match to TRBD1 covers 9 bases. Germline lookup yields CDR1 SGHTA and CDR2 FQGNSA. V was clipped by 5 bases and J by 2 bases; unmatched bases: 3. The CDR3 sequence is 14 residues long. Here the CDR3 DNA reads TGTGCCAGCAGCCGGGACAGGGCGCAAGAGACCCAGTACTTC. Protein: CASSRDRAQETQYF. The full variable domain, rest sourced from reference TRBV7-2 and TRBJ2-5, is GAGVSQSPSNKVTEKGKDVELRCDPISGHTALYWYRQSLGQGLEFLIYFQGNSAPDKSGLPSDRFSAERTGGSVSTLTIQRTQQEDSAVYLCASSRDRAQETQYFGPGTRLLVL.